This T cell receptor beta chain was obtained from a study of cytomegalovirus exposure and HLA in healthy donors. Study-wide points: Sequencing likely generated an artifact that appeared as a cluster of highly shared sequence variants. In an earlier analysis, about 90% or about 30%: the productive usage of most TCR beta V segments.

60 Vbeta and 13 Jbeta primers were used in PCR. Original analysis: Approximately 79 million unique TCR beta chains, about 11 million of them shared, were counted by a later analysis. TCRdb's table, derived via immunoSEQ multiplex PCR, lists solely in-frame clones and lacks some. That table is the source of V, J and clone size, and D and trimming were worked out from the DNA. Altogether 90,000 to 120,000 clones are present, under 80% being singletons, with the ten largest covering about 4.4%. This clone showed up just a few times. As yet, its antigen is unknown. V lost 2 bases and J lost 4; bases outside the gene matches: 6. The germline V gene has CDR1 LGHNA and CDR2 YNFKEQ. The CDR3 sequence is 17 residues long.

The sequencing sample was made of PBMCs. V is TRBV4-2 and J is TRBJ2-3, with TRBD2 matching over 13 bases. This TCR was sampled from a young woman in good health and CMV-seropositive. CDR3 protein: CASSQSAGLAGPDTQYF. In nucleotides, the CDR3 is TGTGCCAGCAGCCAATCGGCGGGACTAGCGGGACCAGATACGCAGTATTTT.